This T cell receptor beta chain was profiled in a study of blood T cells in healthy people across ages. General study points: Strongly correlated with naive T cell percentage was TCR beta diversity. Older individuals had lower TCR beta diversity per million T cells (the decline was roughly linear).

Trimming shortened V by 5 bases and J by 6 bases, and 20 bases separated the two germline ends. The CDR3 extends over 15 amino acids. Germline V gene data show CDR1 as SEHNR and CDR2 as FQNEAQ (reference sequence). Comment on this clonotype: Its antigen is as yet unknown.

A second PCR of roughly 6 to 12 cycles used a sample-barcoded 5' primer and a J-beta primer mix. Unique molecular identifiers of 12 random nucleotides labeled each cDNA. TCRdb ran MiXCR on the 5' RACE reads and lists one entry per CDR3 protein. The sample lists roughly 1,800,000 distinct CDR3 sequences, around half occurring once. The sequence was obtained from a woman aged 35 to 49 in good health. The V gene is TRBV7-9, the J gene TRBJ2-7; D possibly corresponds to TRBD1 (6 bases). What was sequenced was blood. The CDR3 sequence: CASSLGRDQGSEQYF. The CDR3 nucleotides read TGTGCCAGCAGCCTAGGCAGAGATCAGGGGAGCGAGCAGTACTTC.